These 30 T cell receptor beta chains share one sample of origin, sequenced in a study of blood T cells in healthy people across ages. It was with a sample-barcoded 5' primer and a J-beta primer mix that a second PCR of about 6 to 12 cycles was run. One entry per CDR3 protein, called by TCRdb with MiXCR from the 5' RACE reads. Here the sample spans 550,000 to 750,000 distinct CDR3 sequences, 20% to 25% being singletons. The sample was blood. Receptors originate from a man between 65 and 85 years old in good health.

This clonotype was observed a handful of times. The gene calls are TRBV15 and TRBJ1-1; D not certain. Germline V gene data show CDR1 as LNHNV and CDR2 as YYDKDF (reference sequence). The CDR3 length is 13 residues. V gave up 1 base and J gave up 1 base, with 4 bases separating them. CDR3 sequence (DNA): TGTGCCACCAGCAGAGGAGGGAACACTGAAGCTTTCTTT. Translating gives CATSRGGNTEAFF.

The table lists this clonotype with a few counts. The gene calls are TRBV13 and TRBJ1-2; 9 bases align to TRBD1. The CDR3 covers 14 residues. Looked up from germline, CDR1 is PRHDT and CDR2 is FYEKMQ (reference sequence). The V and J ends lost 1 base and 5 bases, in that order; junction bases with no gene match: 2. CDR3 sequence reads: CASSLVGQGYGYTF. The CDR3, as DNA: TGTGCCAGCAGCTTAGTCGGACAGGGGTATGGCTACACCTTC.

The chain combines TRBV6-2 or TRBV6-3 with TRBJ2-1; no definite D call. Germline CDR1 is MNHEY and CDR2 is SVGEGT. The CDR3 totals 14 residues. V shed 4 bases and J shed 0 bases, with 7 bases lying between them. CDR3 DNA: TGTGCCAGCAGTTTAATGGACTCCTACAATGAGCAGTTCTTC. Its protein is CASSLMDSYNEQFF.

The rearrangement joins TRBV28 to TRBJ2-5, with D perhaps given as TRBD1 or TRBD2 (5 bases each). Trimming shortened V by 2 bases and J by 1 base, and 11 bases separated the two germline ends. CDR3 length equals 15 residues. CDR1 MDHEN and CDR2 SYDVKM come from the germline V gene. CDR3 bases: TGTGCCAGCAGTTTAGAGGGGCGCGTCCAAGAGACCCAGTACTTC. Protein: CASSLEGRVQETQYF.

The chain carries TRBV10-3 and TRBJ2-5; 7 bases align to TRBD1. The end of the DNA is better explained by TRBJ2-7, so the J call may be wrong. This CDR3 has 14 amino acids. Germline V gene lookup returns CDR1 ENHRY and CDR2 SYGVKD. CDR3 region: CATQGWANTYEQYF. CDR3 DNA sequence: TGTGCCACACAGGGGTGGGCCAACACCTACGAGCAGTACTTC.

The V call is TRBV7-9, the J call TRBJ2-5, with 7 bases aligning to TRBD2. Per germline, CDR1 SEHNR and CDR2 FQNEAQ (reference sequence). The CDR3 spans 17 residues. Losses at the gene ends were 5 bases for V and 2 bases for J; bases not matched to a gene: 14. The CDR3 sequence: CASSRGEGRRTQETQYF. CDR3 in DNA: TGTGCCAGCAGCCGAGGGGAGGGTAGGCGTACTCAAGAGACCCAGTACTTC.

This clonotype was observed a few times. The V call is TRBV20-1, the J call TRBJ2-4; no reliable D call. CDR1 DFQATT and CDR2 SNEGSKA come from the germline V gene (reference sequence). V gave up 5 bases and J gave up 6 bases, with 17 bases separating them. The CDR3 runs 14 residues. The CDR3 nucleotides read TGCAGTGCTGGTGATTCAGTTTGGGGAAACATTCAGTACTTC. Translation: CSAGDSVWGNIQYF.

The chain recombines TRBV6-5 with TRBJ2-7; 7 positions match TRBD1. There are 13 residues in the CDR3. The trim removed 8 bases at V and 0 bases at J, leaving 4 bases unmatched. The germline V gene has CDR1 MNHEY and CDR2 SVGAGI. The CDR3 DNA reads TGTGCCAGCTTCGGACAGGACTCCTACGAGCAGTACTTC. This codes for CASFGQDSYEQYF.

This clonotype was seen more than once but under ten times. The chain couples TRBV25-1 to TRBJ1-1, with D hard to call. The CDR3 has 13 residues. V shed 5 bases and J shed 8 bases, with 15 bases lying between them. Per germline, CDR1 MGHDK and CDR2 SYGVNS. The CDR3 DNA sequence: TGTGCCAGCAGTTTTGCAGGACTCTCCGAAGCTTTCTTT. It codes for CASSFAGLSEAFF.

The chain employs TRBV12-3 or TRBV12-4 and TRBJ2-5; TRBD2 matches at 10 bases. V was clipped by 5 bases and J by 1 base; unmatched bases: 7. CDR3 size: 16 residues. The CDR3 is CASSPGGLAAQETQYF. The CDR3 DNA sequence: TGTGCCAGCAGTCCTGGCGGACTAGCGGCCCAAGAGACCCAGTACTTC.

A few counts support this clonotype. The V call is TRBV5-1, the J call TRBJ2-3, with 8 bases fitting TRBD1. V dropped 5 bases and J dropped 6; count of bases not matched to a gene: 8. Germline-derived CDR1 and CDR2 are SGHRS and YFSETQ. The CDR3 totals 14 residues. The CDR3 region has the DNA TGCGCCAGCAGAGACGGGACAGGTGCGGATACGCAGTATTTT. This codes for CASRDGTGADTQYF.

A few counts support this clonotype. The chain recombines TRBV9 with TRBJ2-7; D possibly uses TRBD1 or TRBD2 (6 bases each). This CDR3 has 16 amino acids. V lost 0 bases to trimming and J lost 3 bases, with 16 bases between them. The germline CDR1 and CDR2 sequences are SGDLS and YYNGEE. CDR3 nucleotide sequence: TGTGCCAGCAGCGTAGGATTGGGGGGCGGGCTCTACGAGCAGTACTTC. Its protein is CASSVGLGGGLYEQYF.

This clonotype was picked up many times. The chain employs TRBV5-1 and TRBJ1-2; D is uncertain. Trimming took 5 bases from V and 6 from J, leaving 11 bases between them. The CDR3 is 12 residues long. Germline V gene sequence: CDR1 SGHRS, CDR2 YFSETQ. CDR3 sequence: CASRIRDNGYTF. DNA for the CDR3: TGCGCCAGCAGAATTCGAGACAATGGCTACACCTTC.

The rearrangement uses TRBV30 and TRBJ1-1, with TRBD1 as a possible D gene (5 bases). Between the trimmed V and J ends, which lost 3 bases and 5 bases, there was a span of 16 bases. This CDR3 is 14 amino acids long. Germline CDR1 reads GTSNPN; CDR2 reads SVGIG (reference sequence). The CDR3 nucleotides are TGTGCCTGGAGAGATACCGGGACTTTGACTGAAGCTTTCTTT. It encodes CAWRDTGTLTEAFF. The whole variable domain, remainder taken from reference TRBV30 and TRBJ1-1, is SQTIHQWPATLVQPVGSPLSLECTVEGTSNPNLYWYRQAAGRGLQLLFYSVGIGQISSEVPQNLSASRPQDRQFILSSKKLLLSDSGFYLCAWRDTGTLTEAFFGQGTRLTVV.

Notes on this clonotype: Since a much larger clone is just one base distant, this may be a read error. The chain is built from TRBV9 and TRBJ1-4; the match to TRBD1 covers 7 bases. The CDR3 sequence is 14 residues long. Germline V gene lookup returns CDR1 SGDLS and CDR2 YYNGEE. The CDR3 spells CACSVAGGNEKLFF. In DNA form, the CDR3 reads TGTGCCTGCAGCGTAGCAGGGGGGAATGAAAAACTGTTTTTT.

The rearrangement uses TRBV4-2 and TRBJ2-1, with D unresolved. The CDR3 has 16 amino acids. CDR1 and CDR2 (germline): LGHNA, YNFKEQ. V was trimmed by 0 bases and J by 2 bases, leaving 11 bases between them. CDR3 amino acids: CASSQESQAAYNEQFF. The CDR3 DNA is TGTGCCAGCAGCCAAGAGAGCCAGGCCGCCTACAATGAGCAGTTCTTC.

The chain is built from TRBV18 and TRBJ2-5; 9 bases agree with TRBD2. The CDR3 has 16 amino acids. J was trimmed by 2 bases and V by 3 bases; bases with no gene match: 7. Germline V gene lookup returns CDR1 KGHSH and CDR2 LQKENI. Here the CDR3 reads CASSPRLAGLQETQYF. The DNA of the CDR3 is TGTGCCAGCTCACCCCGGCTAGCGGGATTACAAGAGACCCAGTACTTC.

The CDR3 is CASTAGGRETQYF. For the CDR3, the DNA is TGTGCCAGCACGGCGGGAGGGAGGGAGACCCAGTACTTC. V gene TRBV2 combines with J gene TRBJ2-5; TRBD2 agrees at 9 bases. This CDR3 has 13 residues. CDR1 and CDR2 (germline): SNHLY, FYNNEI. The junction had 5 bases not matched to a gene; V was cut back by 7 bases and J by 5 bases.

The sample holds a few counts of this clonotype. V and J are TRBV9 and TRBJ1-4; D not certain. This CDR3 is 15 amino acids long. The ends were cut back, 4 bases at V and 5 bases at J, with 15 bases in the middle. CDR1 and CDR2 from the germline V gene are SGDLS and YYNGEE. CDR3 protein: CASSPRPESNEKLFF. CDR3 bases: TGTGCCAGCAGCCCCCGCCCAGAATCAAATGAAAAACTGTTTTTT.

The rearrangement joins TRBV20-1 to TRBJ1-6, with D tentatively TRBD1 (5 bases). The CDR3 has 16 residues. Germline V gene sequence: CDR1 DFQATT, CDR2 SNEGSKA (reference sequence). Between the trimmed V and J ends, which lost 3 bases and 0 bases, there was a span of 12 bases. The CDR3, as DNA: TGCAGTGCTAGGTCCAGGGACCTCTCCTATAATTCACCCCTCCACTTT. Protein product: CSARSRDLSYNSPLHF.

A few counts support this clonotype. The J gene is TRBJ2-5, the V gene TRBV29-1; 8 nucleotides align to TRBD2. Losses at the gene ends were 7 bases for V and 3 bases for J; bases not matched to a gene: 10. Germline CDR1 and CDR2: SQVTM and ANQGSEA. The CDR3 length is 14 residues. The CDR3 here is CSAVGLAGEETQYF. The CDR3, as DNA: TGCAGCGCCGTCGGACTAGCAGGAGAAGAGACCCAGTACTTC.

As for this clonotype: A junction boundary mismatches the germline segment, possibly from a read error. The chain has TRBV4-1 and TRBJ1-5; weak D call: TRBD1 (6 bases). Germline V gives CDR1 MGHRA, CDR2 YSYEKL. The CDR3 sequence is 15 residues long. CDR3 protein: CASSQVPGTNQPQHF. As DNA, the CDR3 is TGCGCCAGCAGCCAAGTACCGGGGACAAATCAGCCTCAGCATTTT.

A few counts support this clonotype. The V and J genes are TRBV3-1 and TRBJ2-2; D is undetermined. Germline CDR1 reads LGHDT; CDR2 reads YNNKEL (reference sequence). The CDR3 contains 15 residues. The V gene lost 0 bases and the J gene lost 4 bases, with 9 bases spanning the gap. The CDR3 DNA reads as TGTGCCAGCAGCCAAGATTGGCAAAGCACCGGGGAGCTGTTTTTT. Its protein is CASSQDWQSTGELFF.

This clonotype was seen many times. This chain connects TRBV5-1 to TRBJ1-4; 9 bases match TRBD1. Looked up from germline, CDR1 is SGHRS and CDR2 is YFSETQ. The CDR3 contains 15 residues. With V trimmed by 0 bases and J by 8 bases, 5 bases remained unmatched. The CDR3 reads CASSLAGTGREKLFF. The CDR3 DNA reads as TGCGCCAGCAGCTTGGCCGGGACAGGGAGAGAAAAACTGTTTTTT.

This clonotype has only a few counts. The gene calls are TRBV29-1 and TRBJ2-5, with 7 nucleotides matching TRBD2. Germline trimming cut 5 bases from V and 5 bases from J; bases unmatched to any gene: 5. The germline CDR1 and CDR2 sequences are SQVTM and ANQGSEA. CDR3 length: 12 residues. The CDR3 spells CSVSGGGETQYF. The DNA of the CDR3 is TGCAGCGTTTCCGGGGGAGGGGAGACCCAGTACTTC.

This chain connects TRBV10-3 to TRBJ2-1; D remains unclear. In germline, CDR1 is ENHRY, CDR2 SYGVKD. The CDR3 is 15 residues long. V lost 6 bases, J lost 0 bases, and 12 bases lay in between. CDR3 sequence (DNA): TGTGCCATCAGCGCCGACGCGAGCTCCTACAATGAGCAGTTCTTC. Encoded protein: CAISADASSYNEQFF.

The rearrangement links TRBV29-1 to TRBJ2-5; 12 bases match TRBD2. CDR1 SQVTM and CDR2 ANQGSEA come from the germline V gene. The CDR3 covers 16 residues. V lost 0 bases to trimming and J lost 4 bases; unmatched junction nucleotides: 6. CDR3 sequence (DNA): TGCAGCGTTGAAGATATCCTAGCGGGAGGGGGAGAGACCCAGTACTTC. It codes for CSVEDILAGGGETQYF.

This clonotype was found many times. V and J are TRBV20-1 and TRBJ2-1; 8 bases map to TRBD2. CDR3 length equals 13 residues. Germline lookup yields CDR1 DFQATT and CDR2 SNEGSKA (reference sequence). With V trimmed by 3 bases and J by 2 bases, 0 bases remained unmatched. The chain's CDR3 is CSASGRAYNEQFF. CDR3 coding DNA: TGCAGTGCTAGCGGGAGGGCCTACAATGAGCAGTTCTTC.

The chain employs TRBV7-2 and TRBJ1-5; weak D call: TRBD1 (6 bases). Germline-derived CDR1 and CDR2 are SGHTA and FQGNSA. Trimming took 1 base from V and 9 from J, leaving 16 bases between them. The CDR3 sequence is 15 residues long. In DNA, the CDR3 is TGTGCCAGCAGCTTAGGGGGGCGGACAGCGGGGCCCCAGCATTTT. Its protein product is CASSLGGRTAGPQHF.

The chain has TRBV7-2 and TRBJ2-5; TRBD2 is a possible D gene (5 bases). Germline values: CDR1 SGHTA, CDR2 FQGNSA. This CDR3 spans 13 amino acids. Trimming stripped 1 base from V and 5 bases from J, with 8 bases between. The CDR3 DNA reads as TGTGCCAGCAGCTTAGTAACGGGGGAGACCCAGTACTTC. Encoded protein: CASSLVTGETQYF.